What follows are 17 T cell receptor beta chains derived from one specimen sequenced in a study of T cells in Graves' hyperthyroidism and ophthalmopathy. The source material, RNA transcripts, was used to amplify TCR beta CDR3 regions. A first-round RT-PCR of the TCR CDR3 used the HTBI primer set. TCRdb re-derived calls from the multiplex PCR reads in MiXCR, one entry per CDR3 protein. The table includes about 59,000 distinct CDR3 sequences, roughly 58% detected once. Sequencing was performed on blood. Every receptor here comes from a woman aged 60-70 years with Graves' ophthalmopathy.

This rearrangement joins TRBV19 to TRBJ2-1, with D tentatively TRBD2 (5 bases). The V and J ends lost 7 bases and 16 bases respectively, with 17 bases between them. This CDR3 spans 11 amino acids. CDR1 LNHDA and CDR2 SQIVND come from the germline V gene (reference sequence). CDR3 amino acids: CASKERCGHFF. The CDR3 DNA follows: TGTGCCAGTAAGGAGCGGTGTGGGCATTTCTTC.

CDR3 loop: CATSGGGETQYF. The CDR3, as DNA: TGTGCCACCAGTGGGGGAGGGGAGACCCAGTACTTC. V gene TRBV24-1 combines with J gene TRBJ2-5, with 7 bases that match TRBD2. Germline V CDR1 and CDR2: KGHDR, SFDVKD. This CDR3 comprises 12 residues. After removal of 5 bases from V and 5 bases from J, the junction contained 1 base not matched to a gene.

Comments on this clonotype: This CDR3 is missing its conserved last phenylalanine or tryptophan, likely due to a read error. The DNA is omitted, as the CDR3 cannot be located on it reliably, and the CDR3 follows TCRdb's listing. The chain combines TRBV20-1 with TRBJ2-5; no check of the table's D call, TRBD2, against the DNA was made. The CDR3 is made up of 8 amino acids, end residues included. CDR1 is DFQATT and CDR2 is SNEGSKA in the germline V gene (reference sequence). The CDR3 loop is CSATKGTL.

This clonotype was found many times. This rearrangement joins TRBV7-9 to TRBJ2-2; D ambiguous. Germline V gene sequence: CDR1 SEHNR, CDR2 FQNEAQ (reference sequence). V lost 2 bases and J 6 bases, leaving 7 bases between the germline ends. The length of the CDR3 is 13 residues. The CDR3 spells CASSLSGAGELFF. The DNA for the CDR3 is TGTGCCAGCAGCTTATCGGGCGCCGGGGAGCTGTTTTTT.

This clonotype was seen many times. A read error is possible here, since a much larger clone lies one base away. The chain couples TRBV12-3 or TRBV12-4 to TRBJ2-2; tentative D call: TRBD2 (5 bases). Trimming cost V 7 bases and J 6 bases, with 9 bases left between them. CDR3 size: 12 residues. The CDR3 region is CASTMRAGELFF. The CDR3 coding sequence is TGTGCCAGCACTATGAGGGCCGGGGAGCTGTTTTTT.

This clonotype was seen at least ten times. This chain links TRBV7-2 with TRBJ2-2; the match to TRBD2 covers 10 bases. The trim removed 5 bases at V and 4 bases at J, leaving 4 bases unmatched. This CDR3 has 15 amino acids. CDR1 and CDR2 (germline): SGHTA, FQGNSA. CDR3 in DNA: TGTGCCAGCAGCCCGCGGACTAGCGGCACCGGGGAGCTGTTTTTT. Translated: CASSPRTSGTGELFF.

This clonotype was seen ten or more times. This rearrangement joins TRBV12-3 or TRBV12-4 to TRBJ2-2; TRBD2 aligns across 8 bases. V lost 6 bases, J lost 6 bases, and 9 bases stayed unmatched. The CDR3 is 15 residues long. CDR3 DNA sequence: TGTGCCAGCAGCCTCGGGACTAGTGTCCCCGGGGAGCTGTTTTTT. Its protein is CASSLGTSVPGELFF.

In this sample, this clonotype turned up many times. The V gene is TRBV4-2, the J gene TRBJ1-3; D remains ambiguous. Trimming left V 1 base short and J 4 bases short, with 14 bases between. The CDR3 is 16 amino acids. Germline V gene lookup returns CDR1 LGHNA and CDR2 YNFKEQ. The CDR3 here is CASSQVPRVDGNTIYF. CDR3 sequence (DNA): TGTGCCAGCAGCCAAGTACCGCGGGTTGACGGAAACACCATATATTTT.

This sequence joins TRBV6-4 and TRBJ2-2; no reliable D call. V was shortened by 2 bases and J by 3 bases, with 4 bases between the two germline ends. In germline, CDR1 is MRHNA, CDR2 SNTAGT. The CDR3 runs 13 residues. CDR3 sequence: CASSDRDTGELFF. Written as DNA, the CDR3 is TGTGCCAGCAGTGACAGGGACACCGGGGAGCTGTTTTTT.

This clonotype appeared many times. V is TRBV6-1 and J is TRBJ2-7; 7 nucleotides agree with TRBD1. V was pared by 6 bases and J by 2 bases, with 16 bases of the junction left unmatched. The CDR3 spans 17 residues. Germline V CDR1 and CDR2: MNHNS, SASEGT. The CDR3 DNA is TGTGCCAGCAGATTTAGGGACAGCTCCTTTTCAACCTACGAGCAGTACTTC. This encodes CASRFRDSSFSTYEQYF.

The chain carries TRBV15 and TRBJ2-1; 13 nucleotides agree with TRBD2. The V segment lost 3 bases and the J segment 0 bases; nucleotides outside the gene matches: 5. Germline CDR1 and CDR2: LNHNV and YYDKDF (reference sequence). The CDR3 runs 18 residues. CDR3 amino acids: CATSRPGTSGDSYNEQFF. In nucleotides, the CDR3 is TGTGCCACCAGCAGGCCCGGGACTAGCGGGGACTCCTACAATGAGCAGTTCTTC.

This clonotype was observed many times. The chain joins TRBV6-6 to TRBJ2-7, with 14 positions matching TRBD2. With V trimmed by 5 bases and J by 2 bases, 2 bases remained unmatched. The CDR3 sequence is 15 residues long. Germline V gene sequence: CDR1 MNHNY, CDR2 SVGAGI (reference sequence). As DNA, the CDR3 is TGTGCCAGCAGTGGGGGACTAGCGGGGGCCTACGAGCAGTACTTC. Amino acids: CASSGGLAGAYEQYF.

Details on this clonotype: An end of the junction does not agree with germline; a read error may underlie this. V usage is TRBV5-4 and J usage is TRBJ1-2, with D possibly TRBD1 on 5 matching bases. The CDR3 is made up of 13 amino acids. Per germline, CDR1 SGHNT and CDR2 YYREEE (reference sequence). CDR3 amino acids: CASSSPAGCGYAF. The DNA for the CDR3 is TGTGCCAGCAGCTCCCCGGCAGGGTGTGGCTACGCCTTC.

V and J are TRBV20-1 and TRBJ2-5; TRBD2 matches at 9 bases. Germline CDR1 DFQATT, CDR2 SNEGSKA (reference sequence). The CDR3 extends over 14 amino acids. V was clipped by 2 bases and J by 5 bases; unmatched bases: 6. CDR3 sequence: CSARQISGSETQYF. The CDR3 coding sequence is TGCAGTGCTAGACAAATTAGCGGGAGCGAGACCCAGTACTTC.

The V and J genes are TRBV19 and TRBJ2-7; 7 bases fit TRBD2. The germline V gene has CDR1 LNHDA and CDR2 SQIVND (reference sequence). Unmatched junction bases numbered 11, after V lost 5 bases and J lost 7 bases. CDR3 length: 14 amino acids. CDR3 protein: CASSSSGGGGEQYF. The CDR3 DNA sequence: TGTGCCAGTAGTTCTAGCGGCGGAGGCGGAGAGCAGTACTTC.

V is TRBV2 and J is TRBJ2-1, with 8 bases that match TRBD2. Germline-derived CDR1 and CDR2 are SNHLY and FYNNEI. J lost 0 bases, V lost 7 bases, and 8 bases had no gene match. This CDR3 spans 16 amino acids. CDR3 protein: CASTGRGGTSYNEQFF. The DNA of the CDR3 is TGTGCCAGCACGGGACGGGGGGGTACCTCCTACAATGAGCAGTTCTTC. Together with reference TRBV2 and TRBJ2-1, the CDR3 gives the full variable domain: EPEVTQTPSHQVTQMGQEVILRCVPISNHLYFYWYRQILGQKVEFLVSFYNNEISEKSEIFDDQFSVERPDGSNFTLKIRSTKLEDSAMYFCASTGRGGTSYNEQFFGPGTRLTVL.

This clonotype came up once. The chain carries TRBV5-1 and TRBJ1-4, with a weak D call TRBD1 (5 bases). The CDR3 is 14 amino acids. The germline CDR1 and CDR2 sequences are SGHRS and YFSETQ. V shed 0 bases and J shed 10 bases, with 13 bases lying between them. Here the CDR3 DNA reads TGCGCCAGCAGCTTGGACAGGCCTAACGTAAAACTGTTTTTT. It is translated as CASSLDRPNVKLFF.